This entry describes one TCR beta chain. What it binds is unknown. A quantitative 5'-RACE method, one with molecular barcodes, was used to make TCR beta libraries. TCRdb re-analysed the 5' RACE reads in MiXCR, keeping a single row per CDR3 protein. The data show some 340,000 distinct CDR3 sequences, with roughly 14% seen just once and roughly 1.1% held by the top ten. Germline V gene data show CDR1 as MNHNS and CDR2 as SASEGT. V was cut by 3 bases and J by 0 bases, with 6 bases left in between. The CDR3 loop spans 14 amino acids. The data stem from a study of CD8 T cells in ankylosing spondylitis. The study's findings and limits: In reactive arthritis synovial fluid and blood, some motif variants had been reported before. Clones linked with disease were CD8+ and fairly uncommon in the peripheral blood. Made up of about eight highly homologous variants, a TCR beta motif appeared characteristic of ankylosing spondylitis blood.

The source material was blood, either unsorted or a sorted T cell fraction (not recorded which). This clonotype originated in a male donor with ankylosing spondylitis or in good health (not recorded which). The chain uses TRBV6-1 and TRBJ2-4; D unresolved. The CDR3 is CASSEWLAKNIQYF. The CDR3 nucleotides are TGTGCCAGCAGTGAGTGGCTAGCCAAAAACATTCAGTACTTC.